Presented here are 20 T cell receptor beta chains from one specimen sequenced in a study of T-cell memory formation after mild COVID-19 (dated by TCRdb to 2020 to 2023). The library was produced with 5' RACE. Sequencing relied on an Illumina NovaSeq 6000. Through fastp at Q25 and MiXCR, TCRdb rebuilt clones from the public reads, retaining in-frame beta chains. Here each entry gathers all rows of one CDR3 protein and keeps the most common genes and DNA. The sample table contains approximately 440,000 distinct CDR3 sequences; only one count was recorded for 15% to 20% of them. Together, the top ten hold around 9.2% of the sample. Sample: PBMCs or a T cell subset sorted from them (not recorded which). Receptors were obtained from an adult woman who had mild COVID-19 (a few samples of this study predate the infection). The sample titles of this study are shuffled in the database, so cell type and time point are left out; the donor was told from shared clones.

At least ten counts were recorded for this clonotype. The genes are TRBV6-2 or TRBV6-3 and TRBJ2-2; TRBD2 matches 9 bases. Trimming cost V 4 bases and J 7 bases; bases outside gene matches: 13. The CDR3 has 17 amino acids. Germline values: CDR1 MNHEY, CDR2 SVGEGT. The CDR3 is CASSSARSGRNFGELFF. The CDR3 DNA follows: TGTGCCAGCAGTTCCGCCCGCAGCGGGAGGAATTTCGGGGAGCTGTTTTTT.

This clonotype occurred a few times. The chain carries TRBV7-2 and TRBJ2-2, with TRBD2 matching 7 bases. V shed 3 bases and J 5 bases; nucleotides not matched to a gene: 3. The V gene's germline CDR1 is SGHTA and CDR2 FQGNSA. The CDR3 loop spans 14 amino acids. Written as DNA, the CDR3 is TGTGCCAGCAGCTTGACTAGCCTAACCGGGGAGCTGTTTTTT. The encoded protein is CASSLTSLTGELFF.

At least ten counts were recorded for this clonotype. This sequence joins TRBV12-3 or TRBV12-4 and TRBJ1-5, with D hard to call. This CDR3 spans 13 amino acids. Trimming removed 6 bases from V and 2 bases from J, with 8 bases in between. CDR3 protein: CASRSQGNQPQHF. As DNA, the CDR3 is TGTGCCAGCAGATCTCAGGGCAATCAGCCCCAGCATTTT.

The CDR3 DNA reads as TGTGCCAGCAGTCAACAGGGACGGGGAGGGGTCGAGCAGTACTTC. Translated: CASSQQGRGGVEQYF. The chain couples TRBV6-2 or TRBV6-3 to TRBJ2-7, with TRBD2 as a possible D gene (7 bases). The germline V gene encodes CDR1 MNHEY and CDR2 SVGEGT. The CDR3 has 15 residues. V lost 5 bases and J lost 6, with 20 bases in between.

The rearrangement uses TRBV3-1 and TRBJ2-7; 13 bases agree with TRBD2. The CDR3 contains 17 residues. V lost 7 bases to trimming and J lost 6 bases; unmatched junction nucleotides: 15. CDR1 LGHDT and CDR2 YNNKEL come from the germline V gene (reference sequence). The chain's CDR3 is CASTPDLLAGGFGEQYF. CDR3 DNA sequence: TGTGCCAGCACCCCTGATTTACTAGCGGGAGGGTTTGGCGAGCAGTACTTC.

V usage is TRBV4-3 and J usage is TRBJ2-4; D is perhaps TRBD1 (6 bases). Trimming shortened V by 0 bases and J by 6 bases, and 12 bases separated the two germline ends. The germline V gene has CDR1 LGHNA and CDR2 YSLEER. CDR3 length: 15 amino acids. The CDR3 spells CASSQDGRGGNIQYF. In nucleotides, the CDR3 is TGCGCCAGCAGCCAAGACGGTCGAGGGGGAAACATTCAGTACTTC.

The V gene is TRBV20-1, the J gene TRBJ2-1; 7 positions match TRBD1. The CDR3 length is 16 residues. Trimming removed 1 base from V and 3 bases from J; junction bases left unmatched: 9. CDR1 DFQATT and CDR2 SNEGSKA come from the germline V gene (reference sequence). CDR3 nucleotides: TGCAGTGCTAGAGTCACAGGGGCAGCTATCTACAATGAGCAGTTCTTC. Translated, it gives CSARVTGAAIYNEQFF.

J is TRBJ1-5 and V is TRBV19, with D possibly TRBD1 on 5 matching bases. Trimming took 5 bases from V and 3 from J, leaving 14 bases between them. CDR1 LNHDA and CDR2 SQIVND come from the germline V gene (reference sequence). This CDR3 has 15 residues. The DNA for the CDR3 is TGTGCCAGTAGTGGAGGGGCGCTTCACAATCAGCCCCAGCATTTT. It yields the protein CASSGGALHNQPQHF.

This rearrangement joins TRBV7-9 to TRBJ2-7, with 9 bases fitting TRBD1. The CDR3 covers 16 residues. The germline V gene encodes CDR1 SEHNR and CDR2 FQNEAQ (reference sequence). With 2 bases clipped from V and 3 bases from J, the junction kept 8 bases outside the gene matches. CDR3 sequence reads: CASSLSTGQGIYEQYF. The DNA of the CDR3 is TGTGCCAGCAGCTTATCCACGGGACAGGGCATCTACGAGCAGTACTTC.

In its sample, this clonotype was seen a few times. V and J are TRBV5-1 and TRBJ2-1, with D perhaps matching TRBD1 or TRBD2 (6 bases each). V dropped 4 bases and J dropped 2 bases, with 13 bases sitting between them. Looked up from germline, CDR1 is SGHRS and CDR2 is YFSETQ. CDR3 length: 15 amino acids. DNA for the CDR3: TGCGCCAGCAGCCTTAGGGGGGCTACCTACAATGAGCAGTTCTTC. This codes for CASSLRGATYNEQFF.

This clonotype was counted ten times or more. CDR3 DNA: TGCAGTGCTCTTAGACTAGCGGGAGGGCCAAATGAGCAGTTCTTC. Its translation: CSALRLAGGPNEQFF. J is TRBJ2-1 and V is TRBV20-1, with TRBD2 matching 14 bases. Germline V gives CDR1 DFQATT, CDR2 SNEGSKA (reference sequence). The CDR3 runs 15 residues. V lost 5 bases to trimming and J lost 7 bases; unmatched junction nucleotides: 7.

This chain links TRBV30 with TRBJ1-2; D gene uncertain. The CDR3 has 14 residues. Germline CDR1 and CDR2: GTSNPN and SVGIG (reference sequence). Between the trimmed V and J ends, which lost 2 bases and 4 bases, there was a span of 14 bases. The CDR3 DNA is TGTGCCTGGAGTCCTCACGGGCAGAGCTATGGCTACACCTTC. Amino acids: CAWSPHGQSYGYTF.

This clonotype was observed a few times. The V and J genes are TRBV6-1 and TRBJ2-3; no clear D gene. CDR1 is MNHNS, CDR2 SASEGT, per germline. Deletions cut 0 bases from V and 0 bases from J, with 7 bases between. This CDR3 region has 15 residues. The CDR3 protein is CASSEAGISTDTQYF. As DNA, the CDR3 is TGTGCCAGCAGTGAAGCGGGAATAAGCACAGATACGCAGTATTTT.

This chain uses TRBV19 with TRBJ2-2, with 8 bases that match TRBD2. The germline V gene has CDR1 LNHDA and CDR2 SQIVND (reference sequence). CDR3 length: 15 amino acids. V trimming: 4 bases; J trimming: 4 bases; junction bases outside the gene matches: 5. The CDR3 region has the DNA TGTGCCAGTAGTACAACTAGCGGAATCACCGGGGAGCTGTTTTTT. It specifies CASSTTSGITGELFF. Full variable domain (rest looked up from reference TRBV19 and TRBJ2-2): DGGITQSPKYLFRKEGQNVTLSCEQNLNHDAMYWYRQDPGQGLRLIYYSQIVNDFQKGDIAEGYSVSREKKESFPLTVTSAQKNPTAFYLCASSTTSGITGELFFGEGSRLTVL.

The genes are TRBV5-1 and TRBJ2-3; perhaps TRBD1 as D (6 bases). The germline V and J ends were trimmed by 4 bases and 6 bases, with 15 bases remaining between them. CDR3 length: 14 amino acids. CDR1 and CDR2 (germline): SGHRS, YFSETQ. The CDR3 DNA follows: TGCGCCAGCAGCCTGTGGGGACATGGGGATACGCAGTATTTT. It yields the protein CASSLWGHGDTQYF.

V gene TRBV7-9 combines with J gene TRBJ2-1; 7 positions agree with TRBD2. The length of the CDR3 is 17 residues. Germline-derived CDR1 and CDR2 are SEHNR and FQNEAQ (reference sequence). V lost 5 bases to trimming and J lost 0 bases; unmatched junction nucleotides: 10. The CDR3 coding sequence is TGTGCCAGCAGCGGTCTAGCGGAACCGAGCTCCTACAATGAGCAGTTCTTC. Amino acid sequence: CASSGLAEPSSYNEQFF.

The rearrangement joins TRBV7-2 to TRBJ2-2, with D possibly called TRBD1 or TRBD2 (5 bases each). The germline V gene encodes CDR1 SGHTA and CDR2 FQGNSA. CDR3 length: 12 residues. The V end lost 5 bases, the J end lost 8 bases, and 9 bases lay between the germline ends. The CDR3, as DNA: TGTGCCAGCAGCCATTGGGGGGGGGAGCTGTTTTTT. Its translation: CASSHWGGELFF.

The CDR3 DNA reads as TGTGCCAGCAGTTGGAGGCGGGCGGGAGCCTACGAGCAGTACTTC. Its protein is CASSWRRAGAYEQYF. This chain uses TRBV12-3 or TRBV12-4 with TRBJ2-7, with 7 bases fitting TRBD2. The CDR3 is 15 amino acids. With 4 bases clipped from V and 2 bases from J, the junction kept 8 bases outside the gene matches.

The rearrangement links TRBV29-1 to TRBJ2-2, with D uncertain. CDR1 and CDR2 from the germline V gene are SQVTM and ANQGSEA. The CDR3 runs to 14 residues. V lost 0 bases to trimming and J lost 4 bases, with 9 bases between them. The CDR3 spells CSVEEVPGTGELFF. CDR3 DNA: TGCAGCGTTGAAGAAGTTCCAGGCACCGGGGAGCTGTTTTTT.

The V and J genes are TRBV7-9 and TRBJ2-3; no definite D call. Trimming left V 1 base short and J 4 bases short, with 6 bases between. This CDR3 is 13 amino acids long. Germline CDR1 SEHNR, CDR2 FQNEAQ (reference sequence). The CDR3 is CASSLETPDTQYF. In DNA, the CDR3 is TGTGCCAGCAGCTTAGAGACTCCAGATACGCAGTATTTT.